This entry describes one T cell receptor (beta chain). The antigen remains unidentified. The sample originates from a study of vaccination effects on CD4 cells after COVID-19. Germline-derived CDR1 and CDR2 are SEHNR and FQNEAQ (reference sequence). Trimming removed 1 base at V and 0 bases at J, with 10 bases between. The CDR3 consists of 16 residues. Antigen-specific CD4+ T cells were expanded (with viral peptide pools) by the ViraFEST assay ahead of sequencing. Subsequent to a culture period of about ten days, CD4+ T cells were isolated. Confirmation by PCR established that the person had SARS-CoV-2 infection between March and December 2020. Clones were sequenced by immunoSEQ multiplex PCR, and TCRdb holds only the in-frame ones, with some missing. The table includes around 30,000 clones, 60% to 80% detected once.

This sequence originates from a human donor who had a prior SARS-CoV-2 infection. The material sequenced was CD4+ T cells from PBMCs cultured with HCoV-NL63 spike peptides, taken before COVID-19 vaccination. V gene TRBV7-9 combines with J gene TRBJ1-3, with TRBD1 as a possible D gene (5 bases). The CDR3 DNA is TGTGCCAGCAGCTTAGTCGGTGGGACCTCTGGAAACACCATATATTTT. Translation: CASSLVGGTSGNTIYF.